This T cell receptor (beta chain) was identified during a study of T cell repertoires in cytomegalovirus infection. Overall study context: Shared public TCR beta signatures pointed to both CMV infection and a matching HLA type.

This clonotype was counted ten times or more. Its specificity is unknown. Whole-study results and caveats: The cumulative frequency of public TCR beta families identified carriers of CMV plus the relevant HLA. Ex vivo responses were dominated by HLA-C-restricted CMV-specific TCR beta clonotypes.

TCRdb redid the calling of the reads with MiXCR, one entry per CDR3 protein. The top ten clones hold roughly 50% of a sample with 100,000 to 150,000 distinct CDR3 sequences, 32% of them seen once. Germline CDR1 is SGHVS and CDR2 is FNYEAQ. The CDR3 extends over 16 amino acids. V shed 5 bases, J shed 1 base, and the junction held 7 bases outside the gene matches. Material: CD8+ T cells from cultured PBMCs, obtained from culture after CMV antigen stimulation. This rearrangement joins TRBV7-6 to TRBJ1-1, with 10 nucleotides matching TRBD1. The clonotype comes from a human donor in good health (CMV status not recorded). Some clones in this sample may be carry-over from other donors' samples. The CDR3 here is CASSPGTGVGNTEAFF. Here the CDR3 DNA reads TGTGCCAGCAGCCCCGGGACAGGGGTAGGGAACACTGAAGCTTTCTTT.